This passage covers 2 T cell receptor beta chains from one sample sequenced in a study of tissue T cells after allogeneic stem cell transplantation. Time point noted: mouse harvest day 14 after allogeneic transplant. The graft held 10^6 splenic CD5+ T cells and 10^7 T-cell-depleted bone marrow cells. Clones were sequenced by immunoSEQ multiplex PCR, and TCRdb holds only the in-frame ones, with some missing. The table includes around 2,200 clones, roughly 51% detected once. Source material: lymph node tissue. The receptors here all came from a female BALB/c mouse given C57BL/6 T cells with graft-versus-host disease after an allogeneic hematopoietic cell transplant.

A note on this clone: Mouse germline and gene names are used. The CDR3 end falls 1 residue outside the read, so it is completed with the germline J gene. The chain links TRBV12-2 to TRBJ2-5; 7 bases agree with TRBD1. V lost 1 base and J lost 4; bases outside the gene matches: 1. CDR1 is SGHLS, CDR2 HYDKME, per germline. The CDR3 sequence is 13 residues long. The sequenced part of the CDR3 DNA is TGTGCCAGCTCTCTAGGACAGGAAGACACCCAGTAC. Amino acid sequence: CASSLGQEDTQY. From start to end, the CDR3 is CASSLGQEDTQYF.

Comment on this clone: Gene labels here are mouse ones. Read data end 1 residue before the CDR3 end; the end is taken from the germline J gene. The V gene is TRBV26, the J gene TRBJ1-2; 9 bases agree with TRBD1. The CDR3 loop spans 15 amino acids. V shed 0 bases and J 1 base; nucleotides not matched to a gene: 0. CDR1 is KGHPV, CDR2 FQNQEV, per germline (reference sequence). The CDR3 is CASSLSDRGNSDYTF. CDR3 bases read: TGTGCCAGCAGTCTGTCGGACAGGGGAAACTCCGACTACACC. Using reference TRBV26 and TRBJ1-2 for the parts outside the CDR3, the full variable domain is NSKVIQTPRYLVKGQGQKAKMRCIPEKGHPVVFWYQQNKNNEFKFLINFQNQEVLQQIDMTEKRFSAECPSNSPCSLEIQSSEAGDSALYLCASSLSDRGNSDYTFGSGTRLLVI.